Following are 22 T cell receptor beta chains from one sample sequenced in a study of CD8 T cells in ankylosing spondylitis (dated by TCRdb to 2016 to 2017). Receptor amplification or capture employed 5' RACE. Instrument used: Illumina HiSeq 2500. In TCRdb, the public reads were trimmed at Q25 with fastp and aligned with MiXCR, with productive beta chains retained. Rows are combined by CDR3 protein, so each entry shows the most common genes and DNA. The sample table lists around 250,000 distinct CDR3 sequences, around 32% of them with a count of one. Approximately 4% of the sample rests with the top ten. Specimen: blood, either unsorted or a sorted T cell fraction (not recorded which). Receptors were obtained from a male donor with ankylosing spondylitis or in good health (not recorded which).

This clonotype showed up just a few times. The V and J genes are TRBV7-2 and TRBJ2-3; 10 bases align to TRBD1. The CDR3 contains 16 residues. V lost 5 bases to trimming and J lost 7 bases; unmatched junction nucleotides: 12. Germline lookup yields CDR1 SGHTA and CDR2 FQGNSA. The CDR3 coding sequence is TGTGCCAGCAGCAACCGCTGGGACAGGGGCTCGTATACGCAGTATTTT. Its protein is CASSNRWDRGSYTQYF.

This clonotype appeared a few times. This chain joins TRBV12-3 or TRBV12-4 and TRBJ1-5; TRBD1 might be the D (5 bases). Between the trimmed V and J ends, which lost 3 bases and 7 bases, there was a span of 7 bases. The CDR3 loop spans 12 amino acids. The DNA of the CDR3 is TGTGCCAGCAGTTTTCGGGACCAGCCCCAGCATTTT. This translates into CASSFRDQPQHF.

This clonotype was picked up a small number of times. This chain uses TRBV12-3 or TRBV12-4 with TRBJ2-7; D gene unclear. The CDR3 has 14 residues. V was clipped by 1 base and J by 0 bases, with 7 bases between them. The CDR3 sequence is CASSLGATSYEQYF. The CDR3 DNA follows: TGTGCCAGCAGTTTAGGCGCCACCTCCTACGAGCAGTACTTC.

V gene TRBV5-1 combines with J gene TRBJ1-3; D gene uncertain. The V gene lost 0 bases and the J gene lost 3 bases, with 13 bases spanning the gap. Germline CDR1 SGHRS, CDR2 YFSETQ. This CDR3 is 16 amino acids long. In DNA form, the CDR3 reads TGCGCCAGCAGCTTGGACGCCAGAGAATTTGGAAACACCATATATTTT. It translates to CASSLDAREFGNTIYF.

This chain links TRBV5-1 with TRBJ1-2; D call uncertain. In germline, CDR1 is SGHRS, CDR2 YFSETQ. This CDR3 region has 13 residues. The ends were cut back, 0 bases at V and 8 bases at J, with 11 bases in the middle. The CDR3 spells CASSLVLTGGYTF. CDR3 DNA sequence: TGCGCCAGCAGCTTGGTGTTGACGGGGGGCTACACCTTC.

The sample holds a few counts of this clonotype. This chain uses TRBV6-1 with TRBJ1-5, with 9 bases matching TRBD1. Germline CDR1 MNHNS, CDR2 SASEGT. V was clipped by 7 bases and J by 0 bases; unmatched bases: 13. The CDR3 runs to 18 residues. Here the CDR3 DNA reads TGTGCCAGCACCAAACCGGGACAGGGTCATCGTAGCAATCAGCCCCAGCATTTT. Protein: CASTKPGQGHRSNQPQHF.

This clonotype was seen more than once but under ten times. The chain recombines TRBV10-3 with TRBJ2-5, with no clear D. V was clipped by 6 bases and J by 1 base, with 12 bases between them. Germline V gene lookup returns CDR1 ENHRY and CDR2 SYGVKD. This CDR3 is 14 amino acids long. The CDR3 spells CAISSQAPQETQYF. The DNA of the CDR3 is TGTGCCATCAGCTCTCAGGCCCCCCAAGAGACCCAGTACTTC.

The chain links TRBV20-1 to TRBJ1-5; D is ambiguous. The CDR3 contains 15 residues. Germline assignment: CDR1 DFQATT and CDR2 SNEGSKA (reference sequence). The germline V and J ends were trimmed by 1 base and 3 bases, with 13 bases remaining between them. The CDR3 DNA reads TGCAGTGCTAGAGTTGGGTCAGCCTACAATCAGCCCCAGCATTTT. Protein: CSARVGSAYNQPQHF.

This chain uses TRBV6-5 with TRBJ2-7, with D perhaps being TRBD1 or TRBD2 (5 bases each). The V gene lost 5 bases and the J gene lost 5 bases, with 10 bases spanning the gap. The CDR3 has 12 amino acids. Germline CDR1 and CDR2: MNHEY and SVGAGI. CDR3 sequence: CASSRGENEQYF. DNA for the CDR3: TGTGCCAGCAGTAGAGGGGAGAACGAGCAGTACTTC.

There are a few counts of this clonotype. The chain has TRBV20-1 and TRBJ1-5, with D hard to call. Trimming removed 3 bases at V and 4 bases at J, with 10 bases between. Germline-derived CDR1 and CDR2 are DFQATT and SNEGSKA (reference sequence). CDR3 length: 13 residues. The CDR3 region is CSASMEGNQPQHF. The CDR3, as DNA: TGCAGTGCTAGTATGGAGGGAAATCAGCCCCAGCATTTT.

Only a few counts were recorded for this clonotype. The chain combines TRBV20-1 with TRBJ2-5; D not resolved. The germline CDR1 and CDR2 sequences are DFQATT and SNEGSKA (reference sequence). Trimming removed 8 bases from V and 5 bases from J, with 6 bases in between. This CDR3 spans 9 amino acids. The CDR3 DNA reads as TGCAGTTCCCCGGAGACCCAGTACTTC. Protein product: CSSPETQYF.

V usage is TRBV12-3 or TRBV12-4 and J usage is TRBJ2-7; a possible D gene is TRBD1 (6 bases). Between the trimmed V and J ends, which lost 2 bases and 4 bases, there was a span of 15 bases. The CDR3 totals 15 residues. CDR3 DNA sequence: TGTGCCAGCAGTTTAACGGCAGGGGAGCAGTACGAGCAGTACTTC. This encodes CASSLTAGEQYEQYF.

This clonotype was seen only a few times. This CDR3 reads CAISDNPANQETQYF. The CDR3 DNA reads TGTGCCATCAGTGACAACCCGGCCAACCAAGAGACCCAGTACTTC. The rearrangement uses TRBV10-3 and TRBJ2-5; D not certain. With 3 bases removed from V and 0 bases from J, the gap between germline ends came to 11 bases. The CDR3 runs 15 residues. Germline lookup yields CDR1 ENHRY and CDR2 SYGVKD.

This clonotype has only a few counts. This chain links TRBV7-9 with TRBJ2-2; D is possibly TRBD2 (5 bases). Germline V lookup: CDR1 SEHNR, CDR2 FQNEAQ (reference sequence). The CDR3 length is 15 residues. Trimming removed 5 bases from V and 0 bases from J, with 10 bases in between. The CDR3 DNA is TGTGCCAGCAGCCTACAGCGGACGAACACCGGGGAGCTGTTTTTT. Translation gives CASSLQRTNTGELFF. Based on the CDR3 plus reference TRBV7-9 and TRBJ2-2, the full variable domain is DTGVSQNPRHKITKRGQNVTFRCDPISEHNRLYWYRQTLGQGPEFLTYFQNEAQLEKSRLLSDRFSAERPKGSFSTLEIQRTEQGDSAMYLCASSLQRTNTGELFFGEGSRLTVL.

This clonotype occurred a few times. The CDR3 DNA is TGTGCCAGCAGCGCTATTACGGGAAAACTGTTTTTT. Residues: CASSAITGKLFF. The V call is TRBV7-2, the J call TRBJ1-4; D is undetermined. The V and J ends lost 5 bases and 10 bases respectively, with 11 bases between them. This CDR3 has 12 amino acids. CDR1 and CDR2 (germline): SGHTA, FQGNSA.

This clonotype was counted a single time. The J gene is TRBJ2-2, the V gene TRBV20-1; tentatively, D is TRBD2 (6 bases). Germline-derived CDR1 and CDR2 are DFQATT and SNEGSKA (reference sequence). CDR3 length equals 13 residues. V was cut by 1 base and J by 6 bases, with 9 bases left in between. The CDR3 here is CSARAGVAGELFF. The CDR3 nucleotides are TGCAGTGCTAGAGCGGGGGTGGCCGGGGAGCTGTTTTTT.

J is TRBJ1-3 and V is TRBV12-3 or TRBV12-4; D remains unclear. This CDR3 is 14 amino acids long. Trimming took 8 bases from V and 0 from J, leaving 11 bases between them. The CDR3 region is CASVADPSGNTIYF. Written as DNA, the CDR3 is TGTGCCAGCGTCGCAGACCCCTCTGGAAACACCATATATTTT.

This chain links TRBV20-1 with TRBJ2-1, with TRBD1 matching 7 bases. CDR3 size: 17 residues. V shed 2 bases and J 0 bases; nucleotides not matched to a gene: 10. Germline V CDR1 and CDR2: DFQATT, SNEGSKA (reference sequence). CDR3 amino acids: CSARSLGGWGSYNEQFF. CDR3 sequence (DNA): TGCAGTGCTAGAAGCTTAGGGGGCTGGGGCTCCTACAATGAGCAGTTCTTC.

V gene TRBV5-1 combines with J gene TRBJ2-5, with 12 bases that match TRBD2. This CDR3 region has 15 residues. Germline CDR1 is SGHRS and CDR2 is YFSETQ. V dropped 3 bases and J dropped 3; count of bases not matched to a gene: 3. Here the CDR3 reads CASSSRLAGEETQYF. CDR3 nucleotide sequence: TGCGCCAGCAGCTCCCGACTAGCGGGGGAAGAGACCCAGTACTTC.

This chain uses TRBV20-1 with TRBJ2-1, with a possible D match to TRBD2 (6 bases). The ends were cut back, 7 bases at V and 2 bases at J, with 12 bases in the middle. The CDR3 covers 13 residues. The germline V gene has CDR1 DFQATT and CDR2 SNEGSKA (reference sequence). The CDR3 is CSVRDSAYNEQFF. The CDR3 DNA reads as TGCAGTGTTAGGGACTCCGCCTACAATGAGCAGTTCTTC.

V usage is TRBV20-1 and J usage is TRBJ2-3; D is possibly TRBD2 (7 bases). The V gene lost 3 bases and the J gene lost 0 bases, with 10 bases spanning the gap. This CDR3 has 14 amino acids. CDR1 is DFQATT, CDR2 SNEGSKA, per germline (reference sequence). DNA of the CDR3: TGCAGTGCTAGTGCGGGGGCGAGCACAGATACGCAGTATTTT. Translation: CSASAGASTDTQYF.

The genes are TRBV27 and TRBJ2-1; D is uncertain. V shed 2 bases and J shed 0 bases, with 14 bases lying between them. This CDR3 spans 17 amino acids. Germline CDR1 and CDR2: MNHEY and SMNVEV (reference sequence). For the CDR3, the DNA is TGTGCCAGCAGTTTAATCTCGTTTCGCAGCTCCTACAATGAGCAGTTCTTC. It codes for CASSLISFRSSYNEQFF.